These 27 T cell receptor beta chains were all obtained from the same sample, sequenced in a study of tumor-infiltrating lymphocytes in localized non-small cell lung cancer. Assay: immunoSEQ multiplex PCR; the TCRdb copy retains only in-frame clones and omits some. The sample records about 14,000 clones, 68% being singletons. The source material was uninvolved lung tissue not adjacent to the tumor. These receptor sequences come from a human donor with non-small cell lung cancer.

V and J are TRBV7-6 and TRBJ1-2; TRBD1 aligns across 9 bases. Germline trimming cut 5 bases from V and 2 bases from J; bases unmatched to any gene: 9. CDR1 SGHVS and CDR2 FNYEAQ come from the germline V gene. CDR3 length: 16 residues. The CDR3 nucleotides read TGTGCCAGCAGCCCCTACTCGGGACAGGGCAACTATGGCTACACCTTC. This translates into CASSPYSGQGNYGYTF.

The chain carries TRBV27 and TRBJ1-6; 7 bases match TRBD1. Germline values: CDR1 MNHEY, CDR2 SMNVEV (reference sequence). The CDR3 spans 17 residues. With V trimmed by 5 bases and J by 5 bases, 12 bases remained unmatched. The CDR3 is CASSGYNRGENNSPLHF. The CDR3 nucleotides are TGTGCCAGCAGTGGATACAACAGGGGCGAAAATAATTCACCCCTCCACTTT.

The V and J genes are TRBV9 and TRBJ2-1; 10 nucleotides match TRBD2. The trim removed 5 bases at V and 6 bases at J, leaving 5 bases unmatched. Germline V lookup: CDR1 SGDLS, CDR2 YYNGEE. This CDR3 has 14 amino acids. In DNA form, the CDR3 reads TGTGCCAGCAGTCGGACTAGCGGTATCAATGAGCAGTTCTTC. Amino acid sequence: CASSRTSGINEQFF. The full variable domain, with the rest looked up from reference TRBV9 and TRBJ2-1, is DSGVTQTPKHLITATGQRVTLRCSPRSGDLSVYWYQQSLDQGLQFLIQYYNGEERAKGNILERFSAQQFPDLHSELNLSSLELGDSALYFCASSRTSGINEQFFGPGTRLTVL.

The CDR3 sequence is CAWSPGSDTQYF. CDR3 DNA sequence: TGTGCCTGGAGTCCCGGGTCCGATACGCAGTATTTT. The chain combines TRBV30 with TRBJ2-3; the D is unclear. Trimming left V 2 bases short and J 6 bases short, with 9 bases between. The CDR3 has 12 amino acids. Germline CDR1 is GTSNPN and CDR2 is SVGIG (reference sequence).

The genes are TRBV7-2 and TRBJ2-3; D is ambiguous. Deletions cut 9 bases from V and 2 bases from J, with 9 bases between. The CDR3 runs to 12 residues. Germline CDR1 is SGHTA and CDR2 is FQGNSA. The CDR3 reads CASQSSTDTQYF. The CDR3 DNA is TGTGCCAGTCAGAGTTCCACAGATACGCAGTATTTT. Full variable domain (remainder filled in from reference TRBV7-2 and TRBJ2-3): GAGVSQSPSNKVTEKGKDVELRCDPISGHTALYWYRQSLGQGLEFLIYFQGNSAPDKSGLPSDRFSAERTGGSVSTLTIQRTQQEDSAVYLCASQSSTDTQYFGPGTRLTVL.

The chain joins TRBV11-2 to TRBJ1-2; the D gene is possibly TRBD1 (6 bases). Per germline, CDR1 SGHAT and CDR2 FQNNGV. Trimming left V 1 base short and J 4 bases short, with 13 bases between. CDR3 length equals 15 residues. This CDR3 reads CASSLAAGDIYGYTF. The CDR3 DNA follows: TGTGCCAGCAGCTTAGCGGCAGGGGATATCTATGGCTACACCTTC. The full variable domain, rest sourced from reference TRBV11-2 and TRBJ1-2, is EAGVAQSPRYKIIEKRQSVAFWCNPISGHATLYWYQQILGQGPKLLIQFQNNGVVDDSQLPKDRFSAERLKGVDSTLKIQPAKLEDSAVYLCASSLAAGDIYGYTFGSGTRLTVV.

Points on this clone: This likely reflects a read error, since a far larger clone is one base away. The chain recombines TRBV5-6 with TRBJ2-1; D is unclear. This CDR3 is 13 amino acids long. Germline values: CDR1 SGHDT, CDR2 YYEEEE. The V end lost 2 bases, the J end lost 4 bases, and 7 bases lay between the germline ends. CDR3: CASSFTDYNEQFF. The CDR3 DNA sequence: TGTGCCAGCAGCTTTACGGATTACAATGAGCAGTTCTTC.

The V and J genes are TRBV19 and TRBJ1-3; 8 bases align to TRBD1. Germline CDR1 and CDR2: LNHDA and SQIVND (reference sequence). CDR3 length equals 14 residues. V lost 6 bases to trimming and J lost 1 base; unmatched junction nucleotides: 2. CDR3 loop: CASSRQGSGNTIYF. In DNA form, the CDR3 reads TGTGCCAGTAGCCGACAGGGGTCTGGAAACACCATATATTTT.

J is TRBJ2-3 and V is TRBV5-6; the D is unclear. The CDR3 length is 15 residues. CDR1 and CDR2 (germline): SGHDT, YYEEEE. Deletions cut 2 bases from V and 2 bases from J, with 12 bases between. CDR3: CASSLEQYATDTQYF. In nucleotides, the CDR3 is TGTGCCAGCAGCTTAGAACAGTATGCCACAGATACGCAGTATTTT.

This clone was counted between two and nine times. V gene TRBV7-6 combines with J gene TRBJ2-7, with TRBD1 matching 11 bases. Germline V gene data show CDR1 as SGHVS and CDR2 as FNYEAQ. The J segment lost 5 bases and the V segment lost 4 bases, leaving 10 bases of the junction unmatched. This CDR3 comprises 16 residues. The CDR3 sequence: CASSSMVGQGADEQYF. In DNA, the CDR3 is TGTGCCAGCAGCTCGATGGTCGGACAGGGGGCTGACGAGCAGTACTTC.

The rearrangement links TRBV11-2 to TRBJ2-1, with D unclear. The V end lost 5 bases, the J end lost 4 bases, and 15 bases lay between the germline ends. The germline gives CDR1 SGHAT, CDR2 FQNNGV. The CDR3 spans 15 residues. The CDR3 loop is CASSPSGPLYNEQFF. The CDR3 nucleotides are TGTGCCAGCAGCCCGTCGGGTCCTTTGTACAATGAGCAGTTCTTC. Supplemented by reference TRBV11-2 and TRBJ2-1, the full variable domain reads EAGVAQSPRYKIIEKRQSVAFWCNPISGHATLYWYQQILGQGPKLLIQFQNNGVVDDSQLPKDRFSAERLKGVDSTLKIQPAKLEDSAVYLCASSPSGPLYNEQFFGPGTRLTVL.

The sample holds one count of this clone. The rearrangement uses TRBV4-2 and TRBJ1-4; D unresolved. CDR1 LGHNA and CDR2 YNFKEQ come from the germline V gene. V shed 4 bases and J shed 5 bases, with 14 bases lying between them. The CDR3 is made up of 15 amino acids. CDR3 DNA: TGTGCCAGCAGCCTAATGGGGAATGGAAATGAAAAACTGTTTTTT. Protein sequence: CASSLMGNGNEKLFF.

The table lists this clone with a few counts. The chain links TRBV5-4 to TRBJ1-6; no reliable D call. This CDR3 is 15 amino acids long. Per germline, CDR1 SGHNT and CDR2 YYREEE (reference sequence). The V and J ends lost 0 bases and 0 bases respectively, with 4 bases between them. The CDR3 nucleotides read TGTGCCAGCAGCTTGGTGAGCTCCTATAATTCACCCCTCCACTTT. Its translation: CASSLVSSYNSPLHF.

This chain uses TRBV29-1 with TRBJ2-7; D is possibly TRBD2 (7 bases). This CDR3 comprises 11 residues. V was trimmed by 4 bases and J by 6 bases, leaving 10 bases between them. Germline values: CDR1 SQVTM, CDR2 ANQGSEA. CDR3 loop: CSVGGGGEQYF. The CDR3 DNA follows: TGCAGCGTTGGCGGGGGCGGCGAGCAGTACTTC.

This clone was seen a few times. The chain recombines TRBV30 with TRBJ1-4; 9 bases are shared with TRBD1. The trim removed 8 bases at V and 7 bases at J, leaving 5 bases unmatched. Germline-derived CDR1 and CDR2 are GTSNPN and SVGIG (reference sequence). The CDR3 covers 12 residues. CDR3 DNA sequence: TGTGCCGGCCGGGACAGGGCTGAAAAACTGTTTTTT. Amino acids: CAGRDRAEKLFF.

This clone is classed as large. The chain combines TRBV6-5 with TRBJ2-7; TRBD2 agrees at 7 bases. The germline CDR1 and CDR2 sequences are MNHEY and SVGAGI. Unmatched junction bases numbered 7, after V lost 2 bases and J lost 3 bases. This CDR3 spans 15 amino acids. The CDR3 loop reads CASSYEPSGFYEQYF. CDR3 nucleotide sequence: TGTGCCAGCAGTTACGAGCCTAGCGGTTTCTACGAGCAGTACTTC.

The rearrangement joins TRBV6-1 to TRBJ1-4; 10 bases align to TRBD1. Germline CDR1 is MNHNS and CDR2 is SASEGT. V was clipped by 6 bases and J by 8 bases; unmatched bases: 6. CDR3 size: 14 residues. CDR3 sequence (DNA): TGTGCCAGCAGCGGGGACAGGGGTCGAGAAAAACTGTTTTTT. The encoded protein is CASSGDRGREKLFF.

The J gene is TRBJ2-3, the V gene TRBV10-3; D gene unclear. CDR1 and CDR2 from the germline V gene are ENHRY and SYGVKD. The ends were cut back, 9 bases at V and 2 bases at J, with 12 bases in the middle. The CDR3 is made up of 13 amino acids. The CDR3 DNA sequence: TGTGCCATTACCCCTTTTCCCACAGATACGCAGTATTTT. This translates into CAITPFPTDTQYF.

This clone was observed a few times. The gene calls are TRBV5-1 and TRBJ2-7, with 12 positions matching TRBD1. Germline V gene lookup returns CDR1 SGHRS and CDR2 YFSETQ. V lost 2 bases and J lost 5; bases outside the gene matches: 5. This CDR3 spans 15 amino acids. In DNA, the CDR3 is TGCGCCAGCAGCTTAAGCGGGACAGGGGGCGACGAGCAGTACTTC. Its translation is CASSLSGTGGDEQYF.

This clone was seen a single time. J is TRBJ2-7 and V is TRBV27; D gene unclear. The germline gives CDR1 MNHEY, CDR2 SMNVEV (reference sequence). V was trimmed by 3 bases and J by 1 base, leaving 13 bases between them. The CDR3 has 15 residues. The chain's CDR3 is CASSFFRDESYEQYF. Here the CDR3 DNA reads TGTGCCAGCAGTTTTTTTCGTGACGAATCCTACGAGCAGTACTTC.

CDR3 sequence: CASPRSGGVSEAFF. The CDR3 nucleotides read TGTGCCAGCCCGCGAAGTGGGGGAGTTTCTGAAGCTTTCTTT. V gene TRBV28 combines with J gene TRBJ1-1; TRBD1 is a possible D gene (5 bases). V shed 8 bases and J shed 6 bases, with 19 bases lying between them. In germline, CDR1 is MDHEN, CDR2 SYDVKM. CDR3 size: 14 residues. The variable domain in full, completed from reference TRBV28 and TRBJ1-1, reads DVKVTQSSRYLVKRTGEKVFLECVQDMDHENMFWYRQDPGLGLRLIYFSYDVKMKEKGDIPEGYSVSREKKERFSLILESASTNQTSMYLCASPRSGGVSEAFFGQGTRLTVV.

The chain combines TRBV27 with TRBJ2-1; TRBD1 matches at 9 bases. With V trimmed by 3 bases and J by 5 bases, 14 bases remained unmatched. This CDR3 spans 18 amino acids. The germline gives CDR1 MNHEY, CDR2 SMNVEV (reference sequence). In DNA, the CDR3 is TGTGCCAGCAGTTTGCTTTTAGGGACAGGGAGTTCCCACAATGAGCAGTTCTTC. Its translation: CASSLLLGTGSSHNEQFF.

This clone has only a few counts. This chain connects TRBV7-9 to TRBJ2-1; TRBD2 matches at 10 bases. Germline-derived CDR1 and CDR2 are SEHNR and FQNEAQ (reference sequence). V lost 4 bases, J lost 6 bases, and 6 bases stayed unmatched. CDR3 length: 15 amino acids. The CDR3 protein is CASSSPAGGFNEQFF. The CDR3 coding sequence is TGTGCCAGCAGCTCCCCAGCGGGGGGGTTCAATGAGCAGTTCTTC. Full variable domain (remainder filled in from reference TRBV7-9 and TRBJ2-1): DTGVSQNPRHKITKRGQNVTFRCDPISEHNRLYWYRQTLGQGPEFLTYFQNEAQLEKSRLLSDRFSAERPKGSFSTLEIQRTEQGDSAMYLCASSSPAGGFNEQFFGPGTRLTVL.

The rearrangement joins TRBV4-2 to TRBJ2-3; TRBD2 matches at 8 bases. This CDR3 is built from 16 residues. With 1 base clipped from V and 4 bases from J, the junction kept 7 bases outside the gene matches. Germline V lookup: CDR1 LGHNA, CDR2 YNFKEQ. CDR3 region: CASSQVRAGGSDTQYF. The CDR3 nucleotides read TGTGCCAGCAGCCAAGTACGGGCGGGGGGCTCAGATACGCAGTATTTT.

The chain is built from TRBV30 and TRBJ2-4; no definite D call. This CDR3 comprises 15 residues. Trimming removed 5 bases from V and 1 base from J, with 15 bases in between. Germline CDR1 reads GTSNPN; CDR2 reads SVGIG (reference sequence). CDR3 bases: TGTGCCTGGGAAGACCCCGGGCGGGCCAAAAACATTCAGTACTTC. It is translated as CAWEDPGRAKNIQYF.

This chain uses TRBV10-3 with TRBJ1-2, with D possibly matching TRBD1 (5 bases). Trimming cost V 4 bases and J 8 bases, with 14 bases left between them. The germline V gene encodes CDR1 ENHRY and CDR2 SYGVKD. The CDR3 consists of 13 residues. The CDR3 protein is CAISVSGGGGYTF. Written as DNA, the CDR3 is TGTGCCATCAGTGTTTCCGGGGGTGGGGGCTACACCTTC.

The J gene is TRBJ2-1, the V gene TRBV13; TRBD2 aligns across 14 bases. The germline CDR1 and CDR2 sequences are PRHDT and FYEKMQ (reference sequence). The CDR3 extends over 18 amino acids. J gave up 3 bases and V 4 bases, and 8 bases lay outside the gene matches. Here the CDR3 DNA reads TGTGCCAGCAGCTCTTCAGGACTAGCGGGGGGCTTCTACAATGAGCAGTTCTTC. Protein: CASSSSGLAGGFYNEQFF.